This T cell receptor beta chain was captured in a study of shared clonotypes between healthy human individuals. Memory CD4+ cells were the fraction left after CD45RA+ naive selection. In the authors' methods: Filtering differed because ImmunoSEQ produced junction-only sequences that carried no quality scores. Repertoires were generated with immunoSEQ multiplex PCR, while TCRdb's copy carries only in-frame clones and drops some. V, J and clone size reflect that table, while D and trimming were determined from the DNA. The sample includes approximately 1,500,000 clones, about 96% of them seen just once. CDR3 length equals 14 residues. The germline V gene has CDR1 ENHRY and CDR2 SYGVKD. V lost 2 bases and J 9 bases, leaving 14 bases between the germline ends.

The material sequenced was naive CD4+ T cells sorted from blood. The subset denotes: CD45RA+ positively selected. The chain carries TRBV10-3 and TRBJ1-5, with a possible D match to TRBD1 (5 bases). This TCR was sampled from a young man in good health. In nucleotides, the CDR3 is TGTGCCATCAGTGAGGGGGCAGGTCCCTGGCCCCAGCATTTT. This encodes CAISEGAGPWPQHF.